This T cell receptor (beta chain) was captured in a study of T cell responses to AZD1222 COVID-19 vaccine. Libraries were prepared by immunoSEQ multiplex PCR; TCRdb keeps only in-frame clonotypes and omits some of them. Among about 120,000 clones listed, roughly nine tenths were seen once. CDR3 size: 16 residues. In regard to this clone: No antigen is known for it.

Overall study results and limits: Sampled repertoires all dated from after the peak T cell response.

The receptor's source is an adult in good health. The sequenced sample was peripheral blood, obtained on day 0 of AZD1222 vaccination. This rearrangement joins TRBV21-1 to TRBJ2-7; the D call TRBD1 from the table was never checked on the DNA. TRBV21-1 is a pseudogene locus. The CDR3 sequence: CASSKCNRGLFYEQYF. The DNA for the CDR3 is TGTGCCAGCAGCAAATGCAACAGGGGCTTATTCTACGAGCAGTACTTC.